Each of the 11 T cell receptor beta chains below was sequenced from the same sample in a study of cytomegalovirus exposure and HLA in healthy donors. 60 Vbeta and 13 Jbeta primers were used in PCR. Method: immunoSEQ multiplex PCR; TCRdb's copy keeps in-frame clones and lacks some. The sample holds 120,000 to 150,000 clones, 76% seen once. Sequencing was performed on PBMCs. All receptors come from a woman in her forties in good health and CMV-seronegative.

The chain carries TRBV5-1 and TRBJ1-2; TRBD1 might be the D (5 bases). The germline gives CDR1 SGHRS, CDR2 YFSETQ. V lost 5 bases, J lost 4 bases, and 12 bases lay in between. This CDR3 has 13 amino acids. This CDR3 reads CASRISDIYGYTF. The CDR3 coding sequence is TGCGCCAGCAGAATCTCGGACATCTATGGCTACACCTTC.

V and J are TRBV6-1 and TRBJ1-2; D is uncertain. Germline V CDR1 and CDR2: MNHNS, SASEGT. Trimming left V 0 bases short and J 4 bases short, with 9 bases between. CDR3 length: 14 amino acids. CDR3 sequence reads: CASSEAGGIYGYTF. As DNA, the CDR3 is TGTGCCAGCAGTGAAGCAGGAGGGATCTATGGCTACACCTTC.

Points on this clone: No conserved phenylalanine or tryptophan is present at the end of the CDR3, so a read error is the likely explanation. The V gene is TRBV10-3, the J gene TRBJ2-7; maybe TRBD2 (6 bases). The CDR3 has 15 residues. V lost 3 bases and J 4 bases, leaving 16 bases between the germline ends. Germline V CDR1 and CDR2: ENHRY, SYGVKD. CDR3 DNA sequence: TGTGCCATCAGTGATCCCGGGAGTAGGGGTTACGAGCAGTACTCC. Protein: CAISDPGSRGYEQYS.

CDR3 in DNA: TGTGCCAGCAGTTACGTTTGGACATCCACCGGGGAGCTGTTTTTT. This encodes CASSYVWTSTGELFF. The V call is TRBV6-5, the J call TRBJ2-2, with D possibly being TRBD1 (5 bases). The CDR3 consists of 15 residues. Trimming took 2 bases from V and 4 from J, leaving 11 bases between them. The germline V gene has CDR1 MNHEY and CDR2 SVGAGI.

The gene calls are TRBV5-5 and TRBJ1-2; possible D gene TRBD1, 5 bases. The CDR3 spans 15 residues. Trimming removed 0 bases at V and 2 bases at J, with 11 bases between. The germline gives CDR1 SGHKS, CDR2 YYEKEE (reference sequence). CDR3 in DNA: TGTGCCAGCAGCTTGGCCCTTCAGGGAAACTATGGCTACACCTTC. This encodes CASSLALQGNYGYTF.

This clone was counted a few times. The rearrangement links TRBV19 to TRBJ1-1; D not resolved. This CDR3 is 13 amino acids long. V gave up 6 bases and J gave up 5 bases, with 13 bases separating them. The germline gives CDR1 LNHDA, CDR2 SQIVND (reference sequence). The CDR3 region is CASSRQPGTEAFF. The CDR3 DNA reads as TGTGCCAGTAGCCGGCAGCCGGGTACTGAAGCTTTCTTT.

This clone has more than one count but fewer than ten. This chain joins TRBV30 and TRBJ1-2, with D unclear. The V gene's germline CDR1 is GTSNPN and CDR2 SVGIG (reference sequence). Trimming left V 3 bases short and J 0 bases short, with 11 bases between. The CDR3 covers 14 residues. The CDR3 nucleotides are TGTGCCTGGAGGGCGGATGCCTCTAACTATGGCTACACCTTC. It encodes CAWRADASNYGYTF.

A few counts support this clone. The chain joins TRBV29-1 to TRBJ1-1; D is uncertain. Germline-derived CDR1 and CDR2 are SQVTM and ANQGSEA. There are 12 residues in the CDR3. V was trimmed by 1 base and J by 2 bases, leaving 5 bases between them. The CDR3 loop is CSVEVINTEAFF. The CDR3 DNA follows: TGCAGCGTTGAAGTCATTAACACTGAAGCTTTCTTT.

The chain is built from TRBV27 and TRBJ1-5; 9 positions match TRBD1. Germline CDR1 and CDR2: MNHEY and SMNVEV (reference sequence). This CDR3 is built from 14 residues. Germline trimming cut 6 bases from V and 6 bases from J; bases unmatched to any gene: 6. CDR3 amino acids: CASRSGQGSQPQHF. For the CDR3, the DNA is TGTGCCAGCAGATCCGGACAGGGGAGTCAGCCCCAGCATTTT.

The rearrangement joins TRBV6-1 to TRBJ2-4; maybe TRBD1 (5 bases). Trimming removed 5 bases from V and 0 bases from J, with 8 bases in between. CDR1 is MNHNS and CDR2 is SASEGT in the germline V gene. This CDR3 spans 14 amino acids. The CDR3 sequence is CASSLDRAKNIQYF. The CDR3 region has the DNA TGTGCCAGCAGTTTAGACAGAGCCAAAAACATTCAGTACTTC.

The CDR3 DNA reads TGTGCCAGCAGCGTAGGGGACAGTCATCAGCCCCAGCATTTT. Translating it yields CASSVGDSHQPQHF. The rearrangement uses TRBV9 and TRBJ1-5; TRBD1 matches at 7 bases. Trimming took 0 bases from V and 5 from J; bases not matched to a gene: 2. CDR1 is SGDLS and CDR2 is YYNGEE in the germline V gene. This CDR3 is 14 amino acids long.